The source of this T cell receptor beta chain is a study of T cell repertoires in aging, cancer and after chemotherapy (dated by TCRdb to about 2019). General notes on the study: Donors were distributed across six age groups ranging from 30 or younger to 70 or older, with at least three individuals included per group. Healthy donor control TCR repertoires were recorded over several months to years and showed clear clonal overlap across re-sampling. The full dataset contained around 10 million TCR reads. To examine immunoaging and T cell reconstitution after chemotherapy, the study profiled TCR beta repertoires in peripheral blood from healthy donors and cancer patients. Alongside some 98 healthy donors serving as a reference group, the cohort included roughly 220 cancer patients, of whom roughly 92 had hematological cancers and some 130 had solid cancers. What the authors observed across the whole study: It was noted by the authors that conclusions about immunological memory after chemotherapy cannot be drawn from the repertoire data. Declining TCR diversity with age in healthy donors was mainly explained by loss of richness; in cancer patients, loss of evenness also contributed. Compared with age-matched healthy donors, untreated patients with hematological or solid cancers had significantly lower TCR diversity and higher clonality in blood. An increase in median generation probability over the chemotherapy interval was observed in both cancer cohorts, suggesting that the repertoire was reconstituted through rebound thymic output.

CDR3 length: 13 amino acids, cysteine to phenylalanine. Just the 39-base CDR3 DNA is kept, in frame starting at base 1. Trimming takes 11 bases off V and 7 bases off J; junction bases not matched to a gene: 9. CDR1 and CDR2 are drawn from the germline V gene: MDHEN, SYDVKM. Using a mixed TRB-A/B primer pool, multiplex touch-down PCR amplified rearranged TRB sequences covering the V, D and J segments. Illumina adapters and sample indices were added to the amplicons in two consecutive PCR reactions performed with Phusion HS II polymerase. After gel purification with the NucleoSpin Gel and PCR Clean-up kit, the amplicons were checked using Qubit and an Agilent 2100 Bioanalyzer. Sequencing of the libraries was done on an Illumina MiSeq with paired-end, single-indexed 600-cycle runs. The study's own analysis went as follows. MiXCR versions 2.12 and 3.0.5 were used to process TRB sequences. A clone was defined as each unique CDR3 nucleotide sequence, and only productive sequences supported by at least two reads were kept. Repertoire metrics included Shannon diversity, evenness, clonality (one minus evenness), and alpha-parameterized diversity profiles from alpha 0 to 5. Generation probabilities of clones in paired pre- and post-chemotherapy samples were computed with the IGoR algorithm. The public reads were reanalyzed by TCRdb: fastp trimming at Q25, MiXCR alignment, in-frame beta chains only. Entries are consolidated by CDR3 protein sequence, retaining the most common genes and DNA. These V and J calls are TCRdb output, not the study's own analysis. The sample includes about 11,000 distinct CDR3 sequences, with 25% to 30% observed a single time. 1.5% to 2% of the sample is taken by the ten largest.

TCR beta rearrangements were amplified from genomic DNA extracted from peripheral blood rather than from sorted cells or RNA. To note about this clonotype: Its antigen target is currently unknown. Base qualities are not provided; no much larger clone lies one nucleotide away.

The sequence was obtained from a human donor in good health. What was sequenced was blood. The chain was built from TRBV28 and TRBJ2-1; the central 9 bases match TRBD1. The DNA is TGTGCCGTCCGGGACAGGGCGGGAAATGAGCAGTTCTTC. It specifies CAVRDRAGNEQFF.